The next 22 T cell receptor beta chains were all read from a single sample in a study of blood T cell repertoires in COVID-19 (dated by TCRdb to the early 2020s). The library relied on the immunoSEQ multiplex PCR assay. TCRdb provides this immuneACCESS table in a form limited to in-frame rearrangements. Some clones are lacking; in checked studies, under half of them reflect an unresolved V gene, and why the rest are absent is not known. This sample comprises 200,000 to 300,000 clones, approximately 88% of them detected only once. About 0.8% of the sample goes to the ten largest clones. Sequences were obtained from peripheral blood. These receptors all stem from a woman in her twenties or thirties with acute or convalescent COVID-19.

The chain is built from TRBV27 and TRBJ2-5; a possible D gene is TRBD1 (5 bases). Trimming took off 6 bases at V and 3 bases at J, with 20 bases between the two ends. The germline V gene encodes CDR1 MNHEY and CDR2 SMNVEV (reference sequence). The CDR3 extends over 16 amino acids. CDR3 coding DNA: TGTGCCAGCAGGCCCTACCTGGGGCAGACCAAAGAGACCCAGTACTTC. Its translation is CASRPYLGQTKETQYF.

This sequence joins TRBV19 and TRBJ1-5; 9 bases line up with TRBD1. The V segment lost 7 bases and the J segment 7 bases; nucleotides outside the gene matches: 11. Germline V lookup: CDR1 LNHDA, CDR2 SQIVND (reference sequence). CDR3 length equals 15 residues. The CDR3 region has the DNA TGTGCCAGTAAGGGTGAGGACAGGGGAGGACAGCCCCAGCATTTT. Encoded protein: CASKGEDRGGQPQHF.

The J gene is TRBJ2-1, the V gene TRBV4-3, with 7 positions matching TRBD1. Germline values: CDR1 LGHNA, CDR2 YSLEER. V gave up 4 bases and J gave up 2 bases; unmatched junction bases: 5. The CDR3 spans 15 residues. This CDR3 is CASSLRQGTYNEQFF. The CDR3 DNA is TGCGCCAGCAGCCTTAGACAGGGCACCTACAATGAGCAGTTCTTC.

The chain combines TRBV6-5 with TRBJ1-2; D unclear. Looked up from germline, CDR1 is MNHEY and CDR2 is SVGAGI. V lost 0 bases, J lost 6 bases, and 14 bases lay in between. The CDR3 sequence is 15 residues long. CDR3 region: CASSYSRSGIDGYTF. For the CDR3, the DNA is TGTGCCAGCAGTTACTCGAGGTCGGGAATAGATGGCTACACCTTC.

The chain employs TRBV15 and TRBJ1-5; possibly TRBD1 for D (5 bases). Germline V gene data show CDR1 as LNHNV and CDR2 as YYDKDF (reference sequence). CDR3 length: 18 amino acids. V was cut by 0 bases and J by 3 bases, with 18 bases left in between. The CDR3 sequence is CATSRDLFLGEDNQPQHF. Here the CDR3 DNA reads TGTGCCACCAGCAGAGACCTCTTCTTGGGGGAGGACAATCAGCCCCAGCATTTT. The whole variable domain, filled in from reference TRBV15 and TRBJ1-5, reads DAMVIQNPRYQVTQFGKPVTLSCSQTLNHNVMYWYQQKSSQAPKLLFHYYDKDFNNEADTPDNFQSRRPNTSFCFLDIRSPGLGDTAMYLCATSRDLFLGEDNQPQHFGDGTRLSIL.

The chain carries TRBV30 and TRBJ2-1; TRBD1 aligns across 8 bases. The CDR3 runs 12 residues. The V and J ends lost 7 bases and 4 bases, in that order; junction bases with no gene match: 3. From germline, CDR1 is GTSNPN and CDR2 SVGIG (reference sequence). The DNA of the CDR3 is TGTGCCTTCCGGGACAGGTACAATGAGCAGTTCTTC. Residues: CAFRDRYNEQFF.

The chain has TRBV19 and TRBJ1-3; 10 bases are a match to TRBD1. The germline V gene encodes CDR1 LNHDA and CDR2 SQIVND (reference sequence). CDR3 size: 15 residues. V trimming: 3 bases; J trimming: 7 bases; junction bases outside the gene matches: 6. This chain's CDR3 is CASSMAGQGSNTIYF. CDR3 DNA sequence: TGTGCCAGTAGTATGGCGGGACAGGGGAGCAACACCATATATTTT.

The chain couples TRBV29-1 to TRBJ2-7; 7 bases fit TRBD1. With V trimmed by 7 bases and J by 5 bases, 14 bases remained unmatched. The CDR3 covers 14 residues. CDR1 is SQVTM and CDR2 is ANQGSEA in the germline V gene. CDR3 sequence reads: CSACGTRGFDEQYF. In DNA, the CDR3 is TGCAGCGCATGCGGCACCAGGGGGTTTGACGAGCAGTACTTC.

The CDR3 DNA reads TGTGCCAGCAGCTTAGGGAGAGGGGGCACTGAAGCTTTCTTT. It specifies CASSLGRGGTEAFF. This chain links TRBV11-3 with TRBJ1-1; tentative D call: TRBD1 (6 bases). The V and J ends lost 1 base and 4 bases respectively, with 10 bases between them. The germline CDR1 and CDR2 sequences are SGHNT and YENEEA. The CDR3 consists of 14 residues.

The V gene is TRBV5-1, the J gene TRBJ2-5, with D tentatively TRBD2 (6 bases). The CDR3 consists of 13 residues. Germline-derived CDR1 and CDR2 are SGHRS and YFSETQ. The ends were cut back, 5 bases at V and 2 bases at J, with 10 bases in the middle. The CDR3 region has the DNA TGCGCCAGCAGGGAGGGTGGGCAAGAGACCCAGTACTTC. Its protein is CASREGGQETQYF.

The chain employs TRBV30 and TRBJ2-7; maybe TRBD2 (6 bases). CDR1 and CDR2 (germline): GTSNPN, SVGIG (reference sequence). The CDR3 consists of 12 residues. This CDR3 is CARRSGSYEQYF. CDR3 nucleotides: TGTGCTCGAAGAAGCGGGTCCTACGAGCAGTACTTC.

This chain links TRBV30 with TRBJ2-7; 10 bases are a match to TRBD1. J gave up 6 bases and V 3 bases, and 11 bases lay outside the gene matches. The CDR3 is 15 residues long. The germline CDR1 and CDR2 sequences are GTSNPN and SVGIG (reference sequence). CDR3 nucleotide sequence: TGTGCCTGGAGCGGGAACCCGGGGACAGGGGCCGAGCAGTACTTC. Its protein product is CAWSGNPGTGAEQYF.

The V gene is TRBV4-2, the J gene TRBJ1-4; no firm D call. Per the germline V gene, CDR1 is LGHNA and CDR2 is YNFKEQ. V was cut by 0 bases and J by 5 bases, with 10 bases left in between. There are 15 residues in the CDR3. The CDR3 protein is CASSQDGTGNEKLFF. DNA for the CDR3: TGTGCCAGCAGCCAAGATGGCACGGGGAATGAAAAACTGTTTTTT.

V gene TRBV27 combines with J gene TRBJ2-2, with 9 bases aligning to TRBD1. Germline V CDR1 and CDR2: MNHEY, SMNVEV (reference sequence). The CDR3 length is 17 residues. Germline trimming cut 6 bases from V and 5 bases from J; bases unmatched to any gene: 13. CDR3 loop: CASRRDGTGTYTGELFF. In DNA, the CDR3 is TGTGCCAGCAGACGTGACGGGACAGGGACCTATACCGGGGAGCTGTTTTTT.

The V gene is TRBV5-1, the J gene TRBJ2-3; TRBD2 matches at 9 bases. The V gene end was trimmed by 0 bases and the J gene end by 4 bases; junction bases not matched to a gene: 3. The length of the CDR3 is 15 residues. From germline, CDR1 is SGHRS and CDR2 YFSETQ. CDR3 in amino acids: CASSLVGGRADTQYF. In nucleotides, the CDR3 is TGCGCCAGCAGCTTGGTCGGCGGGAGGGCAGATACGCAGTATTTT.

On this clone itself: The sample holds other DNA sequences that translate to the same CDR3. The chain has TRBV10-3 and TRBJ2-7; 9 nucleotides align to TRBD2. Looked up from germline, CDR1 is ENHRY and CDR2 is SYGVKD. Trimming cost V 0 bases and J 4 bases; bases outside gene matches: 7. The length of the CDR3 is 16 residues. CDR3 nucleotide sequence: TGTGCCATCAGTGAGTCAAGGGCGGGAGGGGGGTACGAGCAGTACTTC. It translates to CAISESRAGGGYEQYF.

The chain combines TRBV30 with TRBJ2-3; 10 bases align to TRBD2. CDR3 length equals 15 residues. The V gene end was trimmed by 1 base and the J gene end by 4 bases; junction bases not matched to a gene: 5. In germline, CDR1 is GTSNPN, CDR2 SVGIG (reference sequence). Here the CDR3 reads CAWSALAGVADTQYF. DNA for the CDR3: TGTGCCTGGAGTGCCCTAGCGGGAGTGGCAGATACGCAGTATTTT. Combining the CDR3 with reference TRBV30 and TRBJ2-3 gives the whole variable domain SQTIHQWPATLVQPVGSPLSLECTVEGTSNPNLYWYRQAAGRGLQLLFYSVGIGQISSEVPQNLSASRPQDRQFILSSKKLLLSDSGFYLCAWSALAGVADTQYFGPGTRLTVL.

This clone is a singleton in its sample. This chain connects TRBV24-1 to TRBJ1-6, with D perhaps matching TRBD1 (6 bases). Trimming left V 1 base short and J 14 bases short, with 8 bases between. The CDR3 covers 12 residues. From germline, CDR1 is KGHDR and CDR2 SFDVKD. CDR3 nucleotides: TGTGCCACCAGTGATTTCAGGGGAACCCTCCACTTT. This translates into CATSDFRGTLHF.

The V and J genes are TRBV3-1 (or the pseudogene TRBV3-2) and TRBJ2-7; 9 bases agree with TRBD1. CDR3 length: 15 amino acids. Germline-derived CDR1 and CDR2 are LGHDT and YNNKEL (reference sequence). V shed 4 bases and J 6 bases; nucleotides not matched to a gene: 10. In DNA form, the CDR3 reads TGTGCCAGCAGCCTCCTCAACAGGGGGCAGAGCGAGCAGTACTTC. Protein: CASSLLNRGQSEQYF.

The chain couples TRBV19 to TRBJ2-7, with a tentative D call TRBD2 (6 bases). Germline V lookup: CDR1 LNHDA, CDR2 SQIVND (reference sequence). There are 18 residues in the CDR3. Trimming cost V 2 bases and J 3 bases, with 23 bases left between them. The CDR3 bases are TGTGCCAGTAGTATATCCGGGGCTAATCTGGGGGGAAGCTACGAGCAGTACTTC. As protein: CASSISGANLGGSYEQYF.

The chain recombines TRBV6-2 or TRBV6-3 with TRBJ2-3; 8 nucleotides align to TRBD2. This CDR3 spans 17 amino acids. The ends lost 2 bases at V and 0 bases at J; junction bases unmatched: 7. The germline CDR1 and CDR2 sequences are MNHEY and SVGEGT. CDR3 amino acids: CASSYRGSGGSTDTQYF. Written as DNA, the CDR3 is TGTGCCAGCAGTTACAGGGGGAGCGGGGGAAGCACAGATACGCAGTATTTT.

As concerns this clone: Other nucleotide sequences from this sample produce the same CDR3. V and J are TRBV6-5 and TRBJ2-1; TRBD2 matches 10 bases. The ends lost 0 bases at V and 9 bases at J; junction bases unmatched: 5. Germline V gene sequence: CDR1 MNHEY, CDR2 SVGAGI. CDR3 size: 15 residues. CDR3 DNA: TGTGCCAGCAGTTACTCTCGGCTAGCGGGAGTTGAGCAGTTCTTC. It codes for CASSYSRLAGVEQFF.